The present entry profiles one T cell receptor beta chain with its context. Its antigen is as yet unknown. An end of the junction differs from the germline gene, which may be a read error. This entry belongs to a study of cytomegalovirus exposure and HLA in healthy donors. Vbeta (60) and Jbeta (13) primers were used in the PCR. The protocol was immunoSEQ multiplex PCR, while the TCRdb copy is restricted to in-frame clones and leaves out a portion. In the table there are under 60,000 clones, around 77% of which are singletons. The CDR3 has 13 residues. Germline V CDR1 and CDR2: SGHKS, YYEKEE (reference sequence). Findings of the study overall: Later analysis identified a missense DCLRE1C variant that was linked to TCR beta V- and J-gene trimming. It was likely that a cluster of highly shared sequence variants was a sequencing artifact.

Sequenced input: PBMCs. The chain recombines TRBV5-5 with TRBJ2-7, with a possible D match to TRBD2 (6 bases). The receptor was derived from a woman aged 40 to 50 in good health and CMV-seropositive. The CDR3: CANSLEGINEQYF. The CDR3 DNA reads as TGTGCCAACAGCTTGGAGGGGATCAACGAGCAGTACTTC.